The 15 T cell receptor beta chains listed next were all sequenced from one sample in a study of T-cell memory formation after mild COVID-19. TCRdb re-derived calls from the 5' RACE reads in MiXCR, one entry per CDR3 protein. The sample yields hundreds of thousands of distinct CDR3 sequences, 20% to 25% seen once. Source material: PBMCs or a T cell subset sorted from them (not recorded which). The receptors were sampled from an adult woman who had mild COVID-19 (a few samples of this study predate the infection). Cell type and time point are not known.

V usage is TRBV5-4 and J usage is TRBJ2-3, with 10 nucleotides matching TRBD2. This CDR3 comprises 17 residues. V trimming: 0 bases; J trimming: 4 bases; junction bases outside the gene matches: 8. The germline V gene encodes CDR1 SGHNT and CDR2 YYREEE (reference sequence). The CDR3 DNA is TGTGCCAGCAGCTTGGAGCTTGGACTAGCGGAGCCAGATACGCAGTATTTT. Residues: CASSLELGLAEPDTQYF.

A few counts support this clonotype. The CDR3 sequence: CASSRGVGDTQYF. The CDR3 nucleotides are TGTGCCAGTAGTCGGGGGGTAGGAGATACGCAGTATTTT. This sequence joins TRBV19 and TRBJ2-3; 7 nucleotides align to TRBD2. The CDR3 length is 13 residues. Germline V gene sequence: CDR1 LNHDA, CDR2 SQIVND (reference sequence). Trimming at V came to 5 bases and at J to 5 bases, leaving 4 bases not matched to a gene.

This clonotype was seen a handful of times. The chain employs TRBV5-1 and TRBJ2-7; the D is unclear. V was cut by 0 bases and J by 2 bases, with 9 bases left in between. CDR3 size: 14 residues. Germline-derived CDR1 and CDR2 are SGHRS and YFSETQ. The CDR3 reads CASSLGVGTYEQYF. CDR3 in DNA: TGCGCCAGCAGCTTGGGGGTCGGAACCTACGAGCAGTACTTC.

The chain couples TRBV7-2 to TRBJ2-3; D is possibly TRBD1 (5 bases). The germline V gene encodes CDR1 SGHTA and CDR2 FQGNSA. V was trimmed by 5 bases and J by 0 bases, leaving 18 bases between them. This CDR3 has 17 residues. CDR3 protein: CASSPSLIGASTDTQYF. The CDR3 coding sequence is TGTGCCAGCAGCCCGTCGTTAATTGGGGCGAGCACAGATACGCAGTATTTT.

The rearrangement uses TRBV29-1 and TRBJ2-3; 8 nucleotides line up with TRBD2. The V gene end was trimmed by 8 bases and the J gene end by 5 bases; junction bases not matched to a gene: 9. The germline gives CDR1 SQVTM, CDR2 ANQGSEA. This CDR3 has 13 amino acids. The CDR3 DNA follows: TGCAGCCTCTCCGGGGGGGCGGGAGATACGCAGTATTTT. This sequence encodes CSLSGGAGDTQYF.

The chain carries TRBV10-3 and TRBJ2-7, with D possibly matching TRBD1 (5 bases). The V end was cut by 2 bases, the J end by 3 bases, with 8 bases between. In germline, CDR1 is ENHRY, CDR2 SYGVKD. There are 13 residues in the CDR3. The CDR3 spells CAISESRVYEQYF. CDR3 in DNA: TGTGCCATCAGTGAGAGCAGGGTCTACGAGCAGTACTTC.

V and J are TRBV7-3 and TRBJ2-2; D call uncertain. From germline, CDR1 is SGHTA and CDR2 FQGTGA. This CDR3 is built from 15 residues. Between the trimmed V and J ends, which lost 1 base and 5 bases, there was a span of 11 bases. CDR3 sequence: CASSLMADKTGELFF. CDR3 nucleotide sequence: TGTGCCAGCAGCTTAATGGCGGATAAAACCGGGGAGCTGTTTTTT.

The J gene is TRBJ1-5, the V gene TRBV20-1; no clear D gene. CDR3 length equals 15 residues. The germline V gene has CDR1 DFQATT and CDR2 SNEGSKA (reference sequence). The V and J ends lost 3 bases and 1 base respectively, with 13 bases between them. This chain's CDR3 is CSASPTPRSNQPQHF. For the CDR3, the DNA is TGCAGTGCTAGTCCGACGCCACGAAGCAATCAGCCCCAGCATTTT.

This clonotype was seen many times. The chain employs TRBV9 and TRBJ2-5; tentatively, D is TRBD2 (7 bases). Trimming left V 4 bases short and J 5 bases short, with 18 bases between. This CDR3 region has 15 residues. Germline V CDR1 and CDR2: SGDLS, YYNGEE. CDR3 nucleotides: TGTGCCAGCAGCCCTGGGGGGGCCCTAGTGGAGACCCAGTACTTC. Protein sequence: CASSPGGALVETQYF.

In DNA form, the CDR3 reads TGTGCCAGTAGTATAGGTCCACACTCGAACTATGGCTACACCTTC. Its protein product is CASSIGPHSNYGYTF. The chain carries TRBV19 and TRBJ1-2; D gene uncertain. Germline loops: CDR1 LNHDA, CDR2 SQIVND (reference sequence). Trimming took off 1 base at V and 2 bases at J, with 11 bases between the two ends. The CDR3 totals 15 residues. Looking up the rest from reference TRBV19 and TRBJ1-2 gives the full variable domain: DGGITQSPKYLFRKEGQNVTLSCEQNLNHDAMYWYRQDPGQGLRLIYYSQIVNDFQKGDIAEGYSVSREKKESFPLTVTSAQKNPTAFYLCASSIGPHSNYGYTFGSGTRLTVV.

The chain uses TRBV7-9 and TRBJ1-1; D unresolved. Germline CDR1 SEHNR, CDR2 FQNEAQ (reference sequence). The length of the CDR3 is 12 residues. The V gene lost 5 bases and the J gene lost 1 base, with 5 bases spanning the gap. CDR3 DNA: TGTGCCAGCAGCACCACGAACACTGAAGCTTTCTTT. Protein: CASSTTNTEAFF.

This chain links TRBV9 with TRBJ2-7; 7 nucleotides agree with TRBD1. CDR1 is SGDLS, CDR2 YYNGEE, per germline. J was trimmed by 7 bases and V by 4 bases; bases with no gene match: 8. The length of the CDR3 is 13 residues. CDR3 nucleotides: TGTGCCAGCAGCAAAGGACAGGCCTCTGAGCAGTACTTC. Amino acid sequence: CASSKGQASEQYF. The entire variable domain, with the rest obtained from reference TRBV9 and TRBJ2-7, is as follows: DSGVTQTPKHLITATGQRVTLRCSPRSGDLSVYWYQQSLDQGLQFLIQYYNGEERAKGNILERFSAQQFPDLHSELNLSSLELGDSALYFCASSKGQASEQYFGPGTRLTVT.

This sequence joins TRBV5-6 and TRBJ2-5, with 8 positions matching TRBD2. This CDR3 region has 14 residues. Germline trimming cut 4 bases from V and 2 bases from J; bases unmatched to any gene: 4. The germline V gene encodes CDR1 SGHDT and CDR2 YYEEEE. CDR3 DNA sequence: TGTGCCAGCAGCAAAGCGGGAGATCAAGAGACCCAGTACTTC. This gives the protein CASSKAGDQETQYF. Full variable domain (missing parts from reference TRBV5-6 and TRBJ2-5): DAGVTQSPTHLIKTRGQQVTLRCSPKSGHDTVSWYQQALGQGPQFIFQYYEEEERQRGNFPDRFSGHQFPNYSSELNVNALLLGDSALYLCASSKAGDQETQYFGPGTRLLVL.

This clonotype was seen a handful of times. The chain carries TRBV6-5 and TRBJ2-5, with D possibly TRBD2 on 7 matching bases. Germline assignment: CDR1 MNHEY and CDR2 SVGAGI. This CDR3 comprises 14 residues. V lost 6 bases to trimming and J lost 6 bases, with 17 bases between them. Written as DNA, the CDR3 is TGTGCCAGCAGCCCGGAGGGGGGGCGGAAGACCCAGTACTTC. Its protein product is CASSPEGGRKTQYF.

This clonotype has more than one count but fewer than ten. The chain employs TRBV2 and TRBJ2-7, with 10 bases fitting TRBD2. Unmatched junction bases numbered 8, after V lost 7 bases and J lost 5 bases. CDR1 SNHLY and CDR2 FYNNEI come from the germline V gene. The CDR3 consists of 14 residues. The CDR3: CASIFSGRINEQYF. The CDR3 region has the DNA TGTGCCAGCATTTTTAGCGGGAGGATTAACGAGCAGTACTTC.